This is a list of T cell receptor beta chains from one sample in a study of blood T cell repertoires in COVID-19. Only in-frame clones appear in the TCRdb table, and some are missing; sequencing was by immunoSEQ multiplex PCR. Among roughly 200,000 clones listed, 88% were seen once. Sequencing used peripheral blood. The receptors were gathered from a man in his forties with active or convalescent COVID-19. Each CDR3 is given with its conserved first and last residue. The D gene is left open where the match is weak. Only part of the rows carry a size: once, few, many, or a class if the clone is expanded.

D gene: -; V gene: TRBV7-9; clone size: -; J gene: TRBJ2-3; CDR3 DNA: TGTGCCAGCAGCCCCGCCGGCAGCAGGATGGATACGCAGTATTTT; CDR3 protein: CASSPAGSRMDTQYF
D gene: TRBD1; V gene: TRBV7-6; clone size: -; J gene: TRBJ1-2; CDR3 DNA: TGTGCCAGCAGCTTAGAAGGGACAGGGAGTGCTGGCTACACCTTC; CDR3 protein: CASSLEGTGSAGYTF
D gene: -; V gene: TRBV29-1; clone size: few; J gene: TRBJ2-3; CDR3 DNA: TGCAGCGTTGATGAGGGAGCCACAGATACGCAGTATTTT; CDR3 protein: CSVDEGATDTQYF
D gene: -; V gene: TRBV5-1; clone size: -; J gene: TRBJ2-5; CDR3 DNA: TGCGCCAGCAGCTTGGTAATGTCAGGCCAAGAGACCCAGTACTTC; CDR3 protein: CASSLVMSGQETQYF
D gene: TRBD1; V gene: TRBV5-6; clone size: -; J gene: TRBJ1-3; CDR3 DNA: TGTGCCAGCAGCCCACAGGGGAGGACTGGAAACACCATATATTTT; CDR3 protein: CASSPQGRTGNTIYF
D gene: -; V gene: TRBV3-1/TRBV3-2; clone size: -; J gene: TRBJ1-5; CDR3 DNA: TGTGCCAGCAGCCTGGGGGGTGGGAATCAGCCCCAGCATTTT; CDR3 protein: CASSLGGGNQPQHF
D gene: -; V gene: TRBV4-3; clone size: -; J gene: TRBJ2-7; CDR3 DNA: TGCGCCAGCAGCCAAGAGAGAACCTTGGAGCAGTACTTC; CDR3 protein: CASSQERTLEQYF
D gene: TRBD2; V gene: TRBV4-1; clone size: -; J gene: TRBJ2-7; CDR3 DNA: TGCGCCAGCCGGGGGGGGGCCAGCTACGAGCAGTACTTC; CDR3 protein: CASRGGASYEQYF
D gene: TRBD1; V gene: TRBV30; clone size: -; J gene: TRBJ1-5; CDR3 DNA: TGTGCCTGGAGTACGGGACAGGGGGGCAATCAGCCCCAGCATTTT; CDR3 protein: CAWSTGQGGNQPQHF
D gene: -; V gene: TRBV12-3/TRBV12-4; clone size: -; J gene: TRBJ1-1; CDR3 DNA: TGTGCCAGCAGTTTTACAAGATTCACTGAAGCTTTCTTT; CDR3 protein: CASSFTRFTEAFF
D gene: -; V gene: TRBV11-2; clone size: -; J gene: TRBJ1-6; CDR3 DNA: TGTGCCAGCAGCTTAGATTCGGGCAGGGGATCCTATAATTCACCCCTCCACTTT; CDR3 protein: CASSLDSGRGSYNSPLHF
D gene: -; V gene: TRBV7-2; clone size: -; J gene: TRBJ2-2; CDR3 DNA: TGTGCCAGCAGCTTTCCTTCCTCCGGGGAGCTGTTTTTT; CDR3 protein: CASSFPSSGELFF
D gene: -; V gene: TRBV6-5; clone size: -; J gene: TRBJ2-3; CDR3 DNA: TGTGCCAGCAGTTACTCGAATAGCGTTTCAGATACGCAGTATTTT; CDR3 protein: CASSYSNSVSDTQYF
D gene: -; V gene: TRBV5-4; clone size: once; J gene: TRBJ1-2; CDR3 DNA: TGTGCCAGCAGCTTGGTACACAGGGAAGGCTACACCTTC; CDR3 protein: CASSLVHREGYTF
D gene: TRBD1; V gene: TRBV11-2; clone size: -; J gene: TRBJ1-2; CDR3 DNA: TGTGCCAGCAGCAAAGACAGGGACAACTATGGCTACACCTTC; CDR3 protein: CASSKDRDNYGYTF
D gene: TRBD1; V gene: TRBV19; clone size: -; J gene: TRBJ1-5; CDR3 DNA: TGTGCCAGTAGCTTCGGAGGCAGGGGGCTTCAGCCCCAGCATTTT; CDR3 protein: CASSFGGRGLQPQHF
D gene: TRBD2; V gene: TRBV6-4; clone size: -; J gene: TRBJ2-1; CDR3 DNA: TGTGCCAGCAGTGCCACTAGCGGGAGGGCCGACAATGAGCAGTTCTTC; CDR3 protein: CASSATSGRADNEQFF
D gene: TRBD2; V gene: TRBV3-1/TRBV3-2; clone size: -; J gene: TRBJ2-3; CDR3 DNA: TGTGCCAGCAGTAATAGCGGGGGGGCATCAGATACGCAGTATTTT; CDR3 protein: CASSNSGGASDTQYF
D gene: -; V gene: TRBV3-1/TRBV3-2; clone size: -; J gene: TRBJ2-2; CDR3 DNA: TGTGCCAGCAGCCACGCTATGCAGCGGGCGAACACCGGGGAGCTGTTTTTT; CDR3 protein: CASSHAMQRANTGELFF
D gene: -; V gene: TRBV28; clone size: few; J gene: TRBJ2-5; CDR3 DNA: TGTGCCAGCAGTGCGGGACAGCGAGCGTTAGAGACCCAGTACTTC; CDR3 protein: CASSAGQRALETQYF
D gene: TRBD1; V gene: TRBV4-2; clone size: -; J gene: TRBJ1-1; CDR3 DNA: TGTGCCAGCAGTCCTGAAGGAGGGGGCGTTCGCACTGAAGCTTTCTTT; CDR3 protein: CASSPEGGGVRTEAFF
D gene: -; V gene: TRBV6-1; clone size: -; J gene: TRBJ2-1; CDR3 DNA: TGTGCCAGCAGTGAAGGTGGCTTAGGAACTAGCTATGTCGACAATGAGCAGTTCTTC; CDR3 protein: CASSEGGLGTSYVDNEQFF
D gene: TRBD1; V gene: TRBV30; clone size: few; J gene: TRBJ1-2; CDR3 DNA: TGTGCCTGGAGCAACAGGGGTTCAGACTATGGCTACACCTTC; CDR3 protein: CAWSNRGSDYGYTF
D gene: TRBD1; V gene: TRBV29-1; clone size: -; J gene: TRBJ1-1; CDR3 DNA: TGCAGCGCTCGCCCGGGACAGGCGGGGACTGAAGCTTTCTTT; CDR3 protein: CSARPGQAGTEAFF
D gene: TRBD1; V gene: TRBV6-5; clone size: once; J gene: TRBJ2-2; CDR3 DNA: TGTGCCAGCATCCGGGACAGGGTCTCAACCGGGGAGCTGTTTTTT; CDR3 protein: CASIRDRVSTGELFF
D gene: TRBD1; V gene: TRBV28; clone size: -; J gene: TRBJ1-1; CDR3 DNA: TGTGCCAGCAGCCCCCTGGGACAGGGTGTGGAAGCTTTCTTT; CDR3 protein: CASSPLGQGVEAFF
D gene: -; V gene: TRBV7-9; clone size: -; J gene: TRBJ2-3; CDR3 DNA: TGTGCCAGCAGCTGGGGGACATTAGCTTCCACAGATACGCAGTATTTT; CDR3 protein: CASSWGTLASTDTQYF
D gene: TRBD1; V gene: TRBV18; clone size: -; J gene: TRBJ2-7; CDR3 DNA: TGTGCCAGCTCACCAAGGTCAGGGACAGGGATCCCCGAGCAGTACTTC; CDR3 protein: CASSPRSGTGIPEQYF
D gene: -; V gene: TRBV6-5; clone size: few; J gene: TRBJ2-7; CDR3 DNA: TGTGCCAGCAGTTATCCAGGGGTTGCCGAGCAGTACTTC; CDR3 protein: CASSYPGVAEQYF
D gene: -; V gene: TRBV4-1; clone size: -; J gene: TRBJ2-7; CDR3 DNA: TGCGCCAGCAGCCAGGAACGAGGGCAGTCCTACGAGCAGTACTTC; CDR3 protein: CASSQERGQSYEQYF
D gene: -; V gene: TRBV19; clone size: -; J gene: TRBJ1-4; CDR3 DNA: TGTGCCAGCGGACTTTTTAAGAATGAAAAACTGTTTTTT; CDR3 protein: CASGLFKNEKLFF
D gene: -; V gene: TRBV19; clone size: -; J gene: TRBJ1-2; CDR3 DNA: TGTGCCACTACAGGGTCAAGCTATGGCTACACCTTC; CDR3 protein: CATTGSSYGYTF
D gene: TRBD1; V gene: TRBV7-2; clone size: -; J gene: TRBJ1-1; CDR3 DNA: TGTGCCAGCAGCTCTTTTGGTCCCAGGGGGTACACTGAAGCTTTCTTT; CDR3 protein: CASSSFGPRGYTEAFF
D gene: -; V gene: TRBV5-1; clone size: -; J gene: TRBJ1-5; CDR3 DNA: TGCGCCAGCAGCCCGGAGGGGCAGCCCCAGCATTTT; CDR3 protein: CASSPEGQPQHF
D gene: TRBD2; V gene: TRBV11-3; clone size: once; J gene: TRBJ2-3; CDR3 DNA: TGTGCCAGCAGCTTGGGCGGGAGGGGGGATACGCAGTATTTT; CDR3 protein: CASSLGGRGDTQYF
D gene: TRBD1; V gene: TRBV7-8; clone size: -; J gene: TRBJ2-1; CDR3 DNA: TGTGCCAGCAGCTTTATTGGACAGGGCCCATACAATGAGCAGTTCTTC; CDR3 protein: CASSFIGQGPYNEQFF
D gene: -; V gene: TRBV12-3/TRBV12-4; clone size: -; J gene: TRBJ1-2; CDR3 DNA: TGTGCCAGCAGCCCAGGGTTGGTTGGCTACACCTTC; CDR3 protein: CASSPGLVGYTF
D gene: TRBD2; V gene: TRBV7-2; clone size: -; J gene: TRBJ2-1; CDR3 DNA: TGTGCCAGCAGCTCCGCTAGCGGGAGGGATGAGCAGTTCTTC; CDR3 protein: CASSSASGRDEQFF
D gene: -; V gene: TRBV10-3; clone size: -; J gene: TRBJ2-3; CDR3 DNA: TGTGCCGTAAGCCGGGAATCCAGCACAGATACGCAGTATTTT; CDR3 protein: CAVSRESSTDTQYF
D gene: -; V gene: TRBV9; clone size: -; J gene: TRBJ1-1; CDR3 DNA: TGTGCCAGCAGCACGCATTCCGGGACAGAAGCTTTCTTT; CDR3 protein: CASSTHSGTEAFF
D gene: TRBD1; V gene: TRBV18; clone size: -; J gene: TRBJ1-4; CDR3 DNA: TGTGCCAGCTCAACCGATACGCAGGGGGCTTTGGAAAAACTGTTTTTT; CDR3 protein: CASSTDTQGALEKLFF
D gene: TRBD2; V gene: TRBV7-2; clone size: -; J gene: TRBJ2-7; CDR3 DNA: TGTGCCAGCGGGCGGGAGGGATTGTACGAGCAGTACTTC; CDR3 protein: CASGREGLYEQYF
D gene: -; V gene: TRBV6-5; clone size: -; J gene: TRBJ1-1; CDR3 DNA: TGTGCCAGCAGGAGAGAGACCGGAAGGGGCACTGAAGCTTTCTTT; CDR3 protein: CASRRETGRGTEAFF
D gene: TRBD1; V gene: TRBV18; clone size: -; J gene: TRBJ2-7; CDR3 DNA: TGTGCCAGCTCAGAGGCAGGGGGCTACGAGCAGTACTTC; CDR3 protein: CASSEAGGYEQYF
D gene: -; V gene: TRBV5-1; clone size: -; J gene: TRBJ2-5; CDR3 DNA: TGCGCCAGCAGCTCCCGACAAGAAGAGACCCAGTACTTC; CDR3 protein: CASSSRQEETQYF
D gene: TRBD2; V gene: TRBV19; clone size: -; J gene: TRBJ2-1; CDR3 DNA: TGTGCCAGTAGTATGTACCCCCTAGCGGGAGGGGGCGCCTACAATGAGCAGTTCTTC; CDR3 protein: CASSMYPLAGGGAYNEQFF
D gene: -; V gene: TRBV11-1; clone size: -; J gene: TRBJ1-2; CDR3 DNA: TGTGCCAGCAGCTTTACAGACTATGGCTACACCTTC; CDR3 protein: CASSFTDYGYTF